The rows below give T cell receptor beta chains drawn from one sample of a study of shared clonotypes between healthy human individuals. This table comes from immunoSEQ multiplex PCR, and its TCRdb copy is limited to in-frame clones, with some not included. The sample comprises over a million clones, 65% to 80% of which are singletons, and 1.2% to 1.5% rests with the top ten. Sequences were obtained from memory CD4+ T cells sorted from blood. Source of these receptors: a man between 18 and 35 years old in good health. CDR3s include the opening cysteine and the closing phenylalanine or tryptophan.

V,J,CDR3
TRBV4-1,TRBJ1-4,CASSRRQPVTRGRYATNEKLFF
TRBV7-2,TRBJ2-7,CASSLGRGSSYEQYF
TRBV18,TRBJ1-1,CASSDQRDTEAFF
TRBV11-2,TRBJ2-5,CASSLGLQETQYF
TRBV2,TRBJ1-4,CASRGARLSTNEKLFF
TRBV7-9,TRBJ2-3,CASSVGDRGSTDTQYF
TRBV6-5,TRBJ1-2,CASSSIGTVYGYTF
TRBV6-6,TRBJ1-1,CASSYEGRVNTEAFF
TRBV19,TRBJ1-5,CASSPPTGWAQPQHF
TRBV5-1,TRBJ2-1,CASRQTAANEQFF
TRBV2,TRBJ2-5,CASRSDWQETQYF